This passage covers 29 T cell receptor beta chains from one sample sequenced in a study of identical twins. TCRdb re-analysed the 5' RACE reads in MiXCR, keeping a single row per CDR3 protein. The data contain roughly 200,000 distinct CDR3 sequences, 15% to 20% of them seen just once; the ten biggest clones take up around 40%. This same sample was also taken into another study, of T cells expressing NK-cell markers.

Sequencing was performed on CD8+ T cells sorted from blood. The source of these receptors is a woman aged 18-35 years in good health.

The CDR3 spells CASSLGRNTGELFF. The CDR3 DNA is TGTGCCAGCAGTTTAGGACGGAACACCGGGGAGCTGTTTTTT. The chain carries TRBV27 and TRBJ2-2; unclear D gene. The germline CDR1 and CDR2 sequences are MNHEY and SMNVEV (reference sequence). Trimming took off 2 bases at V and 1 base at J, with 5 bases between the two ends. The CDR3 loop spans 14 amino acids.

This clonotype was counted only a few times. CDR3 sequence reads: CASRQGDSTGELFF. CDR3 DNA: TGCGCCTCCCGACAGGGAGATTCCACCGGGGAGCTGTTTTTT. The chain couples TRBV5-1 to TRBJ2-2, with 7 nucleotides matching TRBD1. Germline-derived CDR1 and CDR2 are SGHRS and YFSETQ. The CDR3 loop spans 14 amino acids. Trimming cost V 10 bases and J 4 bases; bases outside gene matches: 10. Full variable domain (outside the CDR3, taken from reference TRBV5-1 and TRBJ2-2): KAGVTQTPRYLIKTRGQQVTLSCSPISGHRSVSWYQQTPGQGLQFLFEYFSETQRNKGNFPGRFSGRQFSNSRSEMNVSTLELGDSALYLCASRQGDSTGELFFGEGSRLTVL.

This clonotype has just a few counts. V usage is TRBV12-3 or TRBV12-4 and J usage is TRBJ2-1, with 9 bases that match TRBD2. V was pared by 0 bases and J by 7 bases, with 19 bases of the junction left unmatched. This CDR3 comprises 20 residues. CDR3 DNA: TGTGCCAGCAGTTTAGCCCCTATGGTAGCGGGGGACCTACCGGAGAATGAGCAGTTCTTC. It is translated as CASSLAPMVAGDLPENEQFF.

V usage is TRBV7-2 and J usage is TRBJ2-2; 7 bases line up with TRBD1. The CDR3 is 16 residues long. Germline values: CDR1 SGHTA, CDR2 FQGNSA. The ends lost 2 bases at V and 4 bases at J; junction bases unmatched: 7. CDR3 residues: CASSLPGGFFTGELFF. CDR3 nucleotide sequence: TGTGCCAGCAGCTTACCAGGGGGATTCTTCACCGGGGAGCTGTTTTTT. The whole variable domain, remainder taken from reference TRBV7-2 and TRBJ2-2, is GAGVSQSPSNKVTEKGKDVELRCDPISGHTALYWYRQSLGQGLEFLIYFQGNSAPDKSGLPSDRFSAERTGGSVSTLTIQRTQQEDSAVYLCASSLPGGFFTGELFFGEGSRLTVL.

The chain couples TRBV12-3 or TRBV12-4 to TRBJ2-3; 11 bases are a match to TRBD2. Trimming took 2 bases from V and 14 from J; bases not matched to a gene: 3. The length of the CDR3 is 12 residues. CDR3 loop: CASSLLAGGRYF. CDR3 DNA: TGTGCCAGCAGTTTACTAGCGGGGGGCAGGTATTTT.

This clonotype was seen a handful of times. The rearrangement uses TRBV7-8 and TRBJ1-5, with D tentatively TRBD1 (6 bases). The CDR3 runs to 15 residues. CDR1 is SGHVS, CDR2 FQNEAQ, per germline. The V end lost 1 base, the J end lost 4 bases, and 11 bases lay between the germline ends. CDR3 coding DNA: TGTGCCAGCAGCTTAGAGGTAGGGGGGAATCAGCCCCAGCATTTT. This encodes CASSLEVGGNQPQHF.

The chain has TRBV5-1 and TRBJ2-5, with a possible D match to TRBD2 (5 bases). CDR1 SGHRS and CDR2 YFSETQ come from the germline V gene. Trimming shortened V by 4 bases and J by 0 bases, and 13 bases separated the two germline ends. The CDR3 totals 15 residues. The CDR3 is CASSHTRAHQETQYF. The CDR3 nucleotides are TGCGCCAGCAGCCACACTAGGGCCCACCAAGAGACCCAGTACTTC.

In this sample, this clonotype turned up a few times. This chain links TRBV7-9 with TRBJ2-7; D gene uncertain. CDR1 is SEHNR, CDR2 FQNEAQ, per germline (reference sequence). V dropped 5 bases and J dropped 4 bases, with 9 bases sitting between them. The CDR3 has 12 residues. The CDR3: CASSHVGYEQYF. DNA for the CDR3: TGTGCCAGCAGCCACGTGGGGTACGAGCAGTACTTC.

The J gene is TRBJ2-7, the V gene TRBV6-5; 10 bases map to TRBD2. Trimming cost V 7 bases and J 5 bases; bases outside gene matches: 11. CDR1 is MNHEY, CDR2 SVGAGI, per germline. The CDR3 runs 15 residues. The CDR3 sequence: CASILLAGYPNEQYF. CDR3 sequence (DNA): TGTGCCAGCATTTTACTAGCGGGATATCCGAACGAGCAGTACTTC.

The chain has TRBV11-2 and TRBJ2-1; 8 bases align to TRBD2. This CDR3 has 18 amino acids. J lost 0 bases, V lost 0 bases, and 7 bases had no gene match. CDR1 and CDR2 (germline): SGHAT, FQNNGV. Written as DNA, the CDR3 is TGTGCCAGCAGCTTAGATTCTAGCGGGTATAGCTCCTACAATGAGCAGTTCTTC. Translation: CASSLDSSGYSSYNEQFF.

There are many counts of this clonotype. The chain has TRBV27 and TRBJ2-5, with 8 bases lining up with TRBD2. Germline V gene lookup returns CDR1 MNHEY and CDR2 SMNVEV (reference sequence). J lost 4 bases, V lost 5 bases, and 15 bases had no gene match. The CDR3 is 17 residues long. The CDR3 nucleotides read TGTGCCAGCAGTAATAGCGGGATAACGGTGGGGGGAGAGACCCAGTACTTC. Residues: CASSNSGITVGGETQYF.

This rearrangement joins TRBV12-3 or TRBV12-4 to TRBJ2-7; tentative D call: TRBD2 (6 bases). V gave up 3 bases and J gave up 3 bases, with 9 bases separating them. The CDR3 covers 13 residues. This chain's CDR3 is CASSLEGNYEQYF. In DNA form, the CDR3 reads TGTGCCAGCAGTTTGGAGGGAAACTACGAGCAGTACTTC.

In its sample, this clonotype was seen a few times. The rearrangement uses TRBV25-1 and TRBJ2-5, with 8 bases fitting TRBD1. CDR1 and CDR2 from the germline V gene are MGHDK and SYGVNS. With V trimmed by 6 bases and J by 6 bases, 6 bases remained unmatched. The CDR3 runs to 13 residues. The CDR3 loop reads CASSPGQAKTQYF. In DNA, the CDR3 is TGTGCCAGCAGCCCGGGACAGGCGAAGACCCAGTACTTC.

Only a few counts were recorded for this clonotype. This chain's CDR3 is CASSFSGANEQFF. CDR3 nucleotide sequence: TGTGCCAGCAGTTTTTCGGGGGCCAATGAGCAGTTCTTC. This sequence joins TRBV27 and TRBJ2-1, with D perhaps assigned TRBD1 or TRBD2 (6 bases each). Germline V lookup: CDR1 MNHEY, CDR2 SMNVEV (reference sequence). The CDR3 covers 13 residues. With 3 bases removed from V and 6 bases from J, the gap between germline ends came to 9 bases.

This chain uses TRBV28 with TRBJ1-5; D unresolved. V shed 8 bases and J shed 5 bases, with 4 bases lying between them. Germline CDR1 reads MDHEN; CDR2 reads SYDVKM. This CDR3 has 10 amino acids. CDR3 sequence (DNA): TGTGCCAGCTTTGATCAGCCCCAGCATTTT. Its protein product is CASFDQPQHF.

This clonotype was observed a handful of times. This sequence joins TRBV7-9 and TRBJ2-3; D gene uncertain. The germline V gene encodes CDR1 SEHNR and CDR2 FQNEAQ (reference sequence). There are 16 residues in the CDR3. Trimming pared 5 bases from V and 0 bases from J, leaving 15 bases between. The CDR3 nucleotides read TGTGCCAGCAGCCCCCCAGGCGGTACGAGCACAGATACGCAGTATTTT. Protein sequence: CASSPPGGTSTDTQYF.

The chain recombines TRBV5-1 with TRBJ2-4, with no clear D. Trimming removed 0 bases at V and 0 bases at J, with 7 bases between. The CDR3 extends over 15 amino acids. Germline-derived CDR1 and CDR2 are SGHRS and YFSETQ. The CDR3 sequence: CASSLGRLAKNIQYF. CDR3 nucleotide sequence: TGCGCCAGCAGCTTGGGGCGTTTAGCCAAAAACATTCAGTACTTC.

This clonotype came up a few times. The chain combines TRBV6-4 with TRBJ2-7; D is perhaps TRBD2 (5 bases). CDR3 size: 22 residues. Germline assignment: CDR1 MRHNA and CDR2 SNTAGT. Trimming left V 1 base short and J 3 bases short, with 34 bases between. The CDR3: CASSDLVPLHRWEQRWDYEQYF. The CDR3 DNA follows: TGTGCCAGCAGTGACTTAGTCCCTTTACACCGTTGGGAGCAACGTTGGGACTACGAGCAGTACTTC.

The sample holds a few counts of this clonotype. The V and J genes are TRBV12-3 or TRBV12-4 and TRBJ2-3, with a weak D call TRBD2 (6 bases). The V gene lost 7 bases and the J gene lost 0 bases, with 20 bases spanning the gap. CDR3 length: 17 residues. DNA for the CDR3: TGTGCCAGCACCCAATCTATTCTAGCGACTAGCACAGATACGCAGTATTTT. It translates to CASTQSILATSTDTQYF.

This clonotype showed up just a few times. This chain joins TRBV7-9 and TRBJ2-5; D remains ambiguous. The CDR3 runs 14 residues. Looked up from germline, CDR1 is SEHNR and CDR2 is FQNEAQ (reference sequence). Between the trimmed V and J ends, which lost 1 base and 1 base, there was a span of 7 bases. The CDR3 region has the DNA TGTGCCAGCAGCTTAGGACTCTCCCAAGAGACCCAGTACTTC. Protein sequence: CASSLGLSQETQYF.

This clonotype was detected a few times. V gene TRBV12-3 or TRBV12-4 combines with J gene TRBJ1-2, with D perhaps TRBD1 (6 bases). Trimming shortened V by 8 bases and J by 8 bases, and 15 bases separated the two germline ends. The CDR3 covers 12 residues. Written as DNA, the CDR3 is TGTGCCAGCCTCGTGGGGGGCGCAGGCTACACCTTC. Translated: CASLVGGAGYTF.

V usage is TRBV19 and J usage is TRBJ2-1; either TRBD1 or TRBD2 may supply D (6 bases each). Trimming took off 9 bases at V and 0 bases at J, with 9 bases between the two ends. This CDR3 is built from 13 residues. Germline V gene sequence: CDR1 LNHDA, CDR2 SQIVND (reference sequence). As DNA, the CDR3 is TGTGCCAGCGGGGGCGACTCCTACAATGAGCAGTTCTTC. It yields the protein CASGGDSYNEQFF.

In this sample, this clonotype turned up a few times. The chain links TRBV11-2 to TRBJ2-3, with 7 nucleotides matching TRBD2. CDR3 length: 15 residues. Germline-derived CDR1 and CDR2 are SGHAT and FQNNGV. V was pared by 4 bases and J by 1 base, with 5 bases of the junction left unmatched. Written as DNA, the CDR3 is TGTGCCAGCAGCTCACTAGCGCTTCGCACAGATACGCAGTATTTT. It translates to CASSSLALRTDTQYF.

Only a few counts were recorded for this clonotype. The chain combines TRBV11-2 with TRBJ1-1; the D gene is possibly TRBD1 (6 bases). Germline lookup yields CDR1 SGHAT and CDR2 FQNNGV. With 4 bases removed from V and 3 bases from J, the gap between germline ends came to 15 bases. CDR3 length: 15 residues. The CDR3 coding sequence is TGTGCCAGCAGCTCCCCTCTTAGGGGGGACACTGAAGCTTTCTTT. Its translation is CASSSPLRGDTEAFF.

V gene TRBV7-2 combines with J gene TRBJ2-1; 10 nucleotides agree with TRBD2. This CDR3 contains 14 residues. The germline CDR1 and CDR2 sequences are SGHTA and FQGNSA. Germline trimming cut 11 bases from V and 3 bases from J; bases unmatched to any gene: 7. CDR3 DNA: TGTGCCCGTCCACTAGCGGGGCTCTACAATGAGCAGTTCTTC. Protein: CARPLAGLYNEQFF.

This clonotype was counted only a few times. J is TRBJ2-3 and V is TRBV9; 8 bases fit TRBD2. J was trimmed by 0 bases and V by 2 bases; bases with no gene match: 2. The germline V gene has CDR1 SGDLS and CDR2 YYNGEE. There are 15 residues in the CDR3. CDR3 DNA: TGTGCCAGCAGCGTGACTAGCGCTAGCACAGATACGCAGTATTTT. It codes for CASSVTSASTDTQYF.

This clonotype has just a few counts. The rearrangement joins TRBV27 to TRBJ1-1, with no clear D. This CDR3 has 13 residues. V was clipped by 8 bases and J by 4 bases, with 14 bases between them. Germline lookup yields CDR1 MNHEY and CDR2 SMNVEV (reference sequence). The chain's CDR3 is CASGLGQGTEAFF. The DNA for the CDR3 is TGTGCCAGCGGCCTTGGGCAAGGCACTGAAGCTTTCTTT.

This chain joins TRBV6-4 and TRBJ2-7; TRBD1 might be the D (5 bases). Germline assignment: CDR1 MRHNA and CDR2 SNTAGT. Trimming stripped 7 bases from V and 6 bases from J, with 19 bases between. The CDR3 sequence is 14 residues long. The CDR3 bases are TGTGCCAGCATGGGGCACGATTGCCGACCCGAGCAGTACTTC. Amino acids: CASMGHDCRPEQYF.

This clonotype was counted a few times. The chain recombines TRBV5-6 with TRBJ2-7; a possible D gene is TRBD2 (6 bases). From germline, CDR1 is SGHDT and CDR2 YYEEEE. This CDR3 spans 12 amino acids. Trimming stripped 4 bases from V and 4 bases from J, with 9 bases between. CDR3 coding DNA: TGTGCCAGCAGCGTGGGACTTTACGAGCAGTACTTC. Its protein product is CASSVGLYEQYF.